The source of this T cell receptor (beta chain) is a study of OX40 agonist ivuxolimab in advanced cancers. At the level of the study: Prior therapy, whether anti-PD-1, anti-PD-L1 or anti-CTLA-4, was allowed, and roughly 44% had some. A partial response was reached by three patients: one with hepatocellular carcinoma and two with cutaneous melanoma. Overall study results and limits: CD4+ T cells averaged fewer expanded clones than CD8+ T cells.

Germline V gives CDR1 LGHNA, CDR2 YNFKEQ. This CDR3 spans 16 amino acids. Trimming cost V 0 bases and J 7 bases; bases outside gene matches: 9. Assay used: immunoSEQ multiplex PCR; TCRdb lists only in-frame clones, some missing. The sample yields approximately 80,000 clones, roughly 84% seen once. This clone was found a few times. No antigen is known for it. Prior autoimmune disease or systemic immunosuppression barred patients. Sample: CD4+ or CD8+ T cells sorted from blood, taken in a trial of the OX40 agonist ivuxolimab. The chain couples TRBV4-2 to TRBJ2-1, with 7 bases that match TRBD2. This clonotype was sampled from an adult with an advanced solid tumor such as melanoma, head and neck, liver or kidney cancer. The CDR3: CASSQDQLAAVNEQFF. The CDR3 bases are TGTGCCAGCAGCCAAGACCAGCTAGCGGCTGTTAATGAGCAGTTCTTC.